A selection of T cell receptor beta chains follows, all from one sample in a study of human T cells and chemical hapten exposure. TCRdb redid the calling of the RACE reads with MiXCR, one entry per CDR3 protein. The sample comprises roughly 360,000 distinct CDR3 sequences, 4.8% of which are singletons, and around 2.3% rests with the top ten. This sample comprised whole blood, obtained in connection with sensitization to the hapten diphenylcyclopropenone (DPC). The receptors were gathered from a woman between 50 and 59 years old with alopecia areata. Some clones in this sample may be carry-over from other donors' samples. Each CDR3 is given with its conserved first and last residue. The order of the fields is D gene, V gene, J gene, clone size, CDR3 protein, CDR3 DNA. D genes are given only for firm matches. Some rows have no size entry. The others give once, few or many, or a class for an expanded clone.

NA	TRBV7-8	TRBJ1-5	few	CASSPYKDSNQPQHF	TGTGCCAGCAGCCCCTATAAGGACAGCAATCAGCCCCAGCATTTT
TRBD1	TRBV5-6	TRBJ1-1	many	CASSLQQGARGTGEAFF	TGTGCCAGCAGCTTGCAACAGGGGGCGCGGGGAACGGGTGAAGCTTTCTTT
NA	TRBV20-1	TRBJ2-3	many	CSARRGSDTQYF	TGCAGTGCTAGACGAGGGTCAGATACGCAGTATTTT
TRBD1	TRBV10-3	TRBJ1-2	NA	CAISGQGAAAYNTF	TGTGCCATCAGTGGGCAGGGGGCGGCGGCCTACAACACCTTC
NA	TRBV6-6	TRBJ2-5	NA	CASSYKGETQYF	TGTGCCAGCAGTTACAAGGGGGAGACCCAGTACTTC
NA	TRBV24-1	TRBJ2-3	many	CATSDSREFPPVSSDTQYF	TGTGCCACCAGTGATTCGAGGGAATTCCCGCCGGTCTCGTCAGATACGCAGTATTTT
NA	TRBV7-6	TRBJ2-5	many	CASSLGQGIETQYF	TGTGCCAGCAGCTTAGGTCAAGGGATCGAGACCCAGTACTTC
NA	TRBV20-1	TRBJ1-1	many	CSALRGTPRTEAFF	TGCAGTGCTTTACGGGGGACCCCGAGAACTGAAGCTTTCTTT
NA	TRBV4-2	TRBJ1-1	few	CASSQDWGGTEAFF	TGTGCCAGCAGCCAAGATTGGGGAGGCACTGAAGCTTTCTTT
TRBD2	TRBV28	TRBJ2-1	many	CASNAGTREFF	TGTGCCAGCAATGCCGGGACTAGAGAGTTCTTC
TRBD2	TRBV7-8	TRBJ2-5	many	CASSLEPLAGAETQYF	TGTGCCAGCAGCTTAGAACCACTAGCGGGGGCGGAGACCCAGTACTTC
TRBD1	TRBV20-1	TRBJ1-2	NA	CSAIPGQLLYGYTF	TGCAGTGCAATACCGGGACAGTTACTTTATGGCTACACCTTC
TRBD2	TRBV2	TRBJ2-7	NA	CASVLAGDYEQYF	TGTGCCAGCGTTCTAGCGGGAGACTACGAGCAGTACTTC
TRBD2	TRBV7-2	TRBJ2-3	many	CASSLGTSEGHF	TGTGCCAGCAGCTTAGGAACTAGCGAGGGGCATTTT
NA	TRBV27	TRBJ2-7	NA	CASRDRSSYEQYF	TGTGCCAGCAGGGACCGAAGCTCCTACGAGCAGTACTTC
TRBD2	TRBV20-1	TRBJ2-3	NA	CSASGASGRQSTDTQYF	TGCAGTGCTTCAGGGGCTAGCGGGCGGCAGAGCACAGATACGCAGTATTTT
NA	TRBV29-1	TRBJ2-5	few	CSVEDLGLYQETQYF	TGCAGCGTTGAAGATCTAGGTCTCTACCAAGAGACCCAGTACTTC
NA	TRBV30	TRBJ2-1	NA	CAWRGQVDEQFF	TGTGCCTGGAGGGGGCAGGTCGATGAGCAGTTCTTC
NA	TRBV7-9	TRBJ1-3	few	CASSPRTVGNTIYF	TGTGCCAGCAGCCCCCGGACAGTTGGAAACACCATATATTTT
NA	TRBV12-3/TRBV12-4	TRBJ1-4	few	CASSLGRERFF	TGTGCCAGCAGTTTAGGGAGGGAGCGGTTTTTT